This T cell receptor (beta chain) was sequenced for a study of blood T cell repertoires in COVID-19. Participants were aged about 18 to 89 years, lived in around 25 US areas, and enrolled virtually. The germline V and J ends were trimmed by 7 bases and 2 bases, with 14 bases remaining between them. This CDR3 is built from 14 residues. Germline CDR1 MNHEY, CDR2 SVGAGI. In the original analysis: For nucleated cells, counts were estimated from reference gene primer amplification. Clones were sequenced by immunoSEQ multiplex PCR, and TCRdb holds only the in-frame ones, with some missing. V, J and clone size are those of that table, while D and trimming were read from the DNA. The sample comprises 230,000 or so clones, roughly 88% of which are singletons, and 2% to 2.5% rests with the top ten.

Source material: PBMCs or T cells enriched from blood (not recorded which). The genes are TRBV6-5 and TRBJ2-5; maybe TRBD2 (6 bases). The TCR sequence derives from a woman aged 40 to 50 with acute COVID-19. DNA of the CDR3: TGTGCCAGCACCTGGGACTTCTCACAAGAGACCCAGTACTTC. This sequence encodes CASTWDFSQETQYF.